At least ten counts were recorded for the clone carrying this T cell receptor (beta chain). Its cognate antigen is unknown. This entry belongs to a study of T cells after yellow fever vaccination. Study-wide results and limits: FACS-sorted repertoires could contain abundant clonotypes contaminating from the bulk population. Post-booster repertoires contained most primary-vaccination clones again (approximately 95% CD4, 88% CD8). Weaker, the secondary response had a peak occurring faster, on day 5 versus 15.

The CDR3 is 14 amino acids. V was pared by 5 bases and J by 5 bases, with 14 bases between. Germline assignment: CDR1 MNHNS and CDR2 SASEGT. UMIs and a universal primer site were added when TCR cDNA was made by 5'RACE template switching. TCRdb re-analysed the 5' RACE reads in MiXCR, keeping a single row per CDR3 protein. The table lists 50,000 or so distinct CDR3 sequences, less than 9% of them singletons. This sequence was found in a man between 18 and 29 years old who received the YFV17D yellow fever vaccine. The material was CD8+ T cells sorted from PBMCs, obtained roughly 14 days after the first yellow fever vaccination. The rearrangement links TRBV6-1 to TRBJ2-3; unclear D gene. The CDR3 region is CASSRSLGIDTQYF. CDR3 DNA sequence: TGTGCCAGCAGTAGGAGTCTCGGCATAGATACGCAGTATTTT.